The clone carrying this T cell receptor (beta chain) was picked up many times. The CDR3 totals 14 residues. V lost 0 bases, J lost 4 bases, and 2 bases stayed unmatched. Germline CDR1 is SQVTM and CDR2 is ANQGSEA. Using its own MiXCR run on the 5' RACE reads, TCRdb lists one record per CDR3 protein. The sample includes about 29,000 distinct CDR3 sequences, about 4.8% seen only once; the top ten take approximately 10%. The data belong to a study of early T cells in non-severe SARS-CoV-2 infection. The chain recombines TRBV29-1 with TRBJ1-1; TRBD1 aligns across 10 bases. The receptor comes from an adult who was a healthcare worker with PCR-confirmed SARS-CoV-2 infection or an uninfected control (not recorded which). Material for sequencing was whole blood. DNA of the CDR3: TGCAGCGTTGAAGAAAGGGACAGGGGCACTGAAGCTTTCTTT. Protein: CSVEERDRGTEAFF.